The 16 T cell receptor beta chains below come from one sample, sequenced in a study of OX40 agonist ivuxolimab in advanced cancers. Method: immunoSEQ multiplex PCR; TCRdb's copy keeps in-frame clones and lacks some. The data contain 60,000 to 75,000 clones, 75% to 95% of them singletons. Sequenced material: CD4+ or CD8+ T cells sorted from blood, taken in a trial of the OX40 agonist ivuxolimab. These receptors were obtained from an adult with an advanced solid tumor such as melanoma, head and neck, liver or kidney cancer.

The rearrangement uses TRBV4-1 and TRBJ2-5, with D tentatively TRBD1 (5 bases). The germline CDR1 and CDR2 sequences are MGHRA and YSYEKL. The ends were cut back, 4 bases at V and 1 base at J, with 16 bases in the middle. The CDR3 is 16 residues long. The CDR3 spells CASSRGQERFQETQYF. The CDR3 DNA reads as TGCGCCAGCAGCCGGGGCCAAGAAAGATTCCAAGAGACCCAGTACTTC.

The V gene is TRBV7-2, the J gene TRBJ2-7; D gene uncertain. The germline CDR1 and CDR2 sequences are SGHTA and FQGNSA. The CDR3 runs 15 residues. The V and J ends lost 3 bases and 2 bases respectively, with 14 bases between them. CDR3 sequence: CASSFGSSVPYEQYF. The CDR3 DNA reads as TGTGCCAGCAGCTTTGGCAGCTCAGTACCCTACGAGCAGTACTTC.

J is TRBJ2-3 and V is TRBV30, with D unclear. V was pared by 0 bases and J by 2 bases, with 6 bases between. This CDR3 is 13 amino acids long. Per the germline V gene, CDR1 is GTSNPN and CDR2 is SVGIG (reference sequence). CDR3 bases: TGTGCCTGGAGTGTATATTCCACAGATACGCAGTATTTT. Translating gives CAWSVYSTDTQYF.

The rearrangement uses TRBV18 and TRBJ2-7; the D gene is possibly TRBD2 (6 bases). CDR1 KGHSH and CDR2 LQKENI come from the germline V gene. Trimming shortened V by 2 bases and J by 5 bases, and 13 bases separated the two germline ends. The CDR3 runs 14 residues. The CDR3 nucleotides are TGTGCCAGCTCACCAGGGGCGGGATTCAACGAGCAGTACTTC. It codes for CASSPGAGFNEQYF. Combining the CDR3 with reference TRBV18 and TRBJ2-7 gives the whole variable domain NAGVMQNPRHLVRRRGQEARLRCSPMKGHSHVYWYRQLPEEGLKFMVYLQKENIIDESGMPKERFSAEFPKEGPSILRIQQVVRGDSAAYFCASSPGAGFNEQYFGPGTRLTVT.

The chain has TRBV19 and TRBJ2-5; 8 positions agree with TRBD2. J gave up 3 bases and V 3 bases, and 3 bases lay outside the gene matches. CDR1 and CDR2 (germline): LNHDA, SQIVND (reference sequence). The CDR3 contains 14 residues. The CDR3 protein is CASSIRAGEETQYF. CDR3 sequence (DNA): TGTGCCAGTAGTATCAGAGCGGGAGAAGAGACCCAGTACTTC. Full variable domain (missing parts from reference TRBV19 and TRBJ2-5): DGGITQSPKYLFRKEGQNVTLSCEQNLNHDAMYWYRQDPGQGLRLIYYSQIVNDFQKGDIAEGYSVSREKKESFPLTVTSAQKNPTAFYLCASSIRAGEETQYFGPGTRLLVL.

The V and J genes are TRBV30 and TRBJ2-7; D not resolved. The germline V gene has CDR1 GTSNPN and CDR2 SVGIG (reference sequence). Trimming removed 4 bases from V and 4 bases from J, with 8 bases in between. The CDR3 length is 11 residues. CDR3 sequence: CAWMLGYEQYF. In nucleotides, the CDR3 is TGTGCCTGGATGTTGGGGTACGAGCAGTACTTC.

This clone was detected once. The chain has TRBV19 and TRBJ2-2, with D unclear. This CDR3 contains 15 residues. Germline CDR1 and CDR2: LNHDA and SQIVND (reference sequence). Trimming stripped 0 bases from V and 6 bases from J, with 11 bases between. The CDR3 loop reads CASSIDQTPSGELFF. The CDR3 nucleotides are TGTGCCAGTAGTATAGATCAAACCCCGTCCGGGGAGCTGTTTTTT.

DNA for the CDR3: TGTGCCTGGAACAAAGGGGTAGACACTGAAGCTTTCTTT. Its translation is CAWNKGVDTEAFF. The chain is built from TRBV30 and TRBJ1-1, with a tentative D call TRBD1 (5 bases). Germline CDR1 reads GTSNPN; CDR2 reads SVGIG (reference sequence). The CDR3 runs 13 residues. V was shortened by 4 bases and J by 3 bases, with 12 bases between the two germline ends.

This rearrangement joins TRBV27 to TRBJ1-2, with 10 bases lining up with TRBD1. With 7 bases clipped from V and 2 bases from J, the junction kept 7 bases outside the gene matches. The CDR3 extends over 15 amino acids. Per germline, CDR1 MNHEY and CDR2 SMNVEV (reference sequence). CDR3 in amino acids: CASNAVGQGNYGYTF. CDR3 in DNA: TGTGCCAGCAATGCCGTGGGACAGGGGAACTATGGCTACACCTTC.

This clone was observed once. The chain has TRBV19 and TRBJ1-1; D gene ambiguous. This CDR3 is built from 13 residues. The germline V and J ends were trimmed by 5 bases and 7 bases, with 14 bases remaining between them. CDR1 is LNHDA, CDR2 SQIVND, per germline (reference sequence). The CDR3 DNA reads TGTGCCAGTAGTTCGACGACCCCGGGTGAAGCTTTCTTT. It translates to CASSSTTPGEAFF.

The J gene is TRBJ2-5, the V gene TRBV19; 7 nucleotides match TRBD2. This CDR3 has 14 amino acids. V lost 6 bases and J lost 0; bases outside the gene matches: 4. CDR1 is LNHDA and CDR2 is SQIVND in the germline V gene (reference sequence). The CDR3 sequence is CASRGRAYQETQYF. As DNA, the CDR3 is TGTGCCAGTAGGGGGAGGGCTTACCAAGAGACCCAGTACTTC.

The chain's CDR3 is CASSRVRRSTQYF. DNA of the CDR3: TGTGCCAGCAGCCGGGTCAGGCGAAGTACGCAGTATTTT. The rearrangement joins TRBV7-2 to TRBJ2-3, with D unresolved. The length of the CDR3 is 13 residues. Germline CDR1 and CDR2: SGHTA and FQGNSA. Trimming stripped 5 bases from V and 8 bases from J, with 14 bases between. The full variable domain, completed using reference TRBV7-2 and TRBJ2-3, is GAGVSQSPSNKVTEKGKDVELRCDPISGHTALYWYRQSLGQGLEFLIYFQGNSAPDKSGLPSDRFSAERTGGSVSTLTIQRTQQEDSAVYLCASSRVRRSTQYFGPGTRLTVL.

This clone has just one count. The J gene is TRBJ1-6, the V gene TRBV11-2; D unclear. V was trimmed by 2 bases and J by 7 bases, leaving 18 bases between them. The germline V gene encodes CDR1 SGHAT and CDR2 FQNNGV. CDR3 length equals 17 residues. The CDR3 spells CASSLFPGKAGNSPLHF. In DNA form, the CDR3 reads TGTGCCAGCAGCTTATTCCCCGGGAAGGCAGGAAATTCACCCCTCCACTTT.

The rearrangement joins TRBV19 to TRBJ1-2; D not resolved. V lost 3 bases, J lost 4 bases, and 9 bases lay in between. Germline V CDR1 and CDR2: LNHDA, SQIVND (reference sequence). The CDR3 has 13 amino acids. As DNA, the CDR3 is TGTGCCAGTAGTATTTCAGAGAGCTATGGCTACACCTTC. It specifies CASSISESYGYTF.

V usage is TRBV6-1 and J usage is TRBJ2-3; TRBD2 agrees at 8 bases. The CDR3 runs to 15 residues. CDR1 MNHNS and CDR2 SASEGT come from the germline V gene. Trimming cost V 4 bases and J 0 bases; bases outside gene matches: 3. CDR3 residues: CASSGGGRSTDTQYF. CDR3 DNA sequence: TGTGCCAGCAGTGGAGGCGGGAGGAGCACAGATACGCAGTATTTT.

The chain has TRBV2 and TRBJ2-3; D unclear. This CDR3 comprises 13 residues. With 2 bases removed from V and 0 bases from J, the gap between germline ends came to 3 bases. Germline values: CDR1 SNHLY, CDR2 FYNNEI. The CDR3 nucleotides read TGTGCCAGCAGTGAATGGAGCACAGATACGCAGTATTTT. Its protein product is CASSEWSTDTQYF.